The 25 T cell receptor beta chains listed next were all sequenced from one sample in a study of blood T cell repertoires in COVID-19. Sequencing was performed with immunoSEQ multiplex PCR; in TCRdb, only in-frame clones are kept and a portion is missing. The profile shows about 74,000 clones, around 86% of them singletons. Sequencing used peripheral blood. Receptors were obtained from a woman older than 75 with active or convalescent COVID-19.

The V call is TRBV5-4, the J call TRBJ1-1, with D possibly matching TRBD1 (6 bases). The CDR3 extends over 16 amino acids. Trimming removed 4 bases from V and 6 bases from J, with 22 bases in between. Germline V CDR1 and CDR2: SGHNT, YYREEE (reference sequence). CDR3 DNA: TGTGCCAGCAGCCCAGGACTTAAAGAGGGGGTCGCTGAAGCTTTCTTT. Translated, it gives CASSPGLKEGVAEAFF.

CDR3 sequence (DNA): TGCGCCAGCAGTCCCCCGATTCTAGTGGTTTATGGAAACACCATATATTTT. Translating it yields CASSPPILVVYGNTIYF. This chain joins TRBV23-1 and TRBJ1-3; D uncertain. TRBV23-1 is an open reading frame whose function is uncertain. CDR3 length equals 17 residues. Trimming stripped 4 bases from V and 3 bases from J, with 19 bases between.

The CDR3 DNA follows: TGTGCCAGCAGCTTAGACACCTCAGGAGGCTACACCTTC. It specifies CASSLDTSGGYTF. The chain has TRBV7-9 and TRBJ1-2; D gene unclear. The CDR3 covers 13 residues. The V gene's germline CDR1 is SEHNR and CDR2 FQNEAQ (reference sequence). Trimming cost V 1 base and J 8 bases, with 11 bases left between them.

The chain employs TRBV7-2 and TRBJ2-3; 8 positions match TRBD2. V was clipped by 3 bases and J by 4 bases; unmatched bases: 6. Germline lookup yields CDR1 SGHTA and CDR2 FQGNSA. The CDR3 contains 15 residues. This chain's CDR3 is CASSLGGLAADTQYF. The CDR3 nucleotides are TGTGCCAGCAGCTTGGGTGGACTAGCCGCAGATACGCAGTATTTT.

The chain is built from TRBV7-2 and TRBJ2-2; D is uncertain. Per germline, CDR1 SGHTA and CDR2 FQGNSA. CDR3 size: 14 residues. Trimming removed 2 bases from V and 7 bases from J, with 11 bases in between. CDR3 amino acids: CASSLSPGDGELFF. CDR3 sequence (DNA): TGTGCCAGCAGCTTAAGCCCGGGTGACGGGGAGCTGTTTTTT.

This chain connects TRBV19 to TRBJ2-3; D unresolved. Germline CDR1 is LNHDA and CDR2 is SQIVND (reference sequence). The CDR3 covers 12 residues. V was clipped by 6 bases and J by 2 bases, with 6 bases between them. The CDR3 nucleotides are TGTGCCAGTAGGGCATCCACAGATACGCAGTATTTT. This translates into CASRASTDTQYF.

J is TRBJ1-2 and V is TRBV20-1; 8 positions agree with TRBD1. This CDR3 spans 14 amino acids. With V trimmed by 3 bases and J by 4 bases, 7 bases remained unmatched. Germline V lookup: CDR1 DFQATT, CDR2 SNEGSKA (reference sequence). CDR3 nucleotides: TGCAGTGCTAGTCAGGGGGCGGTTGTCTATGGCTACACCTTC. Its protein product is CSASQGAVVYGYTF.

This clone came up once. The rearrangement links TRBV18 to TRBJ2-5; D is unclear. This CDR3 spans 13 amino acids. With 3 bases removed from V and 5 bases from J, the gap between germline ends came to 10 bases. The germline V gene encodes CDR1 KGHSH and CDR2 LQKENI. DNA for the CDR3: TGTGCCAGCTCACCGTGGCTCTGGGAGACCCAGTACTTC. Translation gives CASSPWLWETQYF.

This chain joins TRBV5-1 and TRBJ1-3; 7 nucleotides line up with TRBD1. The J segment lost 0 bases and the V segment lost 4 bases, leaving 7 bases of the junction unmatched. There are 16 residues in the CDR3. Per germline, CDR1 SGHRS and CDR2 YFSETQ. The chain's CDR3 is CASSRTGLNSGNTIYF. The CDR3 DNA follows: TGCGCCAGCAGCCGGACAGGCCTGAACTCTGGAAACACCATATATTTT.

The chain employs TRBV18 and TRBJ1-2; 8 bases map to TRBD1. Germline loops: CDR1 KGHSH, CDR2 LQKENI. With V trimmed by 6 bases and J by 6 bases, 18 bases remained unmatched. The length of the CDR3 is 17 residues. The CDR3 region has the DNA TGTGCCAGCTCTGGCGGCCTGGGACAGGACCCAAGGAATGGCTACACCTTC. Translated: CASSGGLGQDPRNGYTF.

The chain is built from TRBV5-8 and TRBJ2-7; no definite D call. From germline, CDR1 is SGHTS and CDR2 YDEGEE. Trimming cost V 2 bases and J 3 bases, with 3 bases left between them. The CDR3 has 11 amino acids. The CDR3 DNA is TGTGCCAGCAGCTTCGTCTACGAGCAGTACTTC. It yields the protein CASSFVYEQYF.

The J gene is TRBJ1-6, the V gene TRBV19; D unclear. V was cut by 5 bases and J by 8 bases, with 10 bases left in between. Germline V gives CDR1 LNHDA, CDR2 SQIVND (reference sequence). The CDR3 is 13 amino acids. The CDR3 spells CASSGLQDSPLHF. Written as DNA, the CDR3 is TGTGCCAGTAGTGGTCTCCAGGATTCACCCCTCCACTTT.

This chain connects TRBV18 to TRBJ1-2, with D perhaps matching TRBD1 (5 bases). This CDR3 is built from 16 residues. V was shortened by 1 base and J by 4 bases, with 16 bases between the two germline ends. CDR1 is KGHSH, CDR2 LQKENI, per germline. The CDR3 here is CASSPLSGERGYGYTF. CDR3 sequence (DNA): TGTGCCAGCTCACCACTTTCGGGGGAGAGGGGCTATGGCTACACCTTC.

CDR3 sequence: CASSLGLGQGLNTGELFF. CDR3 DNA sequence: TGTGCCAGCAGCTTAGGACTGGGACAGGGCCTGAACACCGGGGAGCTGTTTTTT. V and J are TRBV7-2 and TRBJ2-2, with 9 bases identical to TRBD1. The V segment lost 1 base and the J segment 1 base; nucleotides outside the gene matches: 7. Per the germline V gene, CDR1 is SGHTA and CDR2 is FQGNSA. This CDR3 spans 18 amino acids.

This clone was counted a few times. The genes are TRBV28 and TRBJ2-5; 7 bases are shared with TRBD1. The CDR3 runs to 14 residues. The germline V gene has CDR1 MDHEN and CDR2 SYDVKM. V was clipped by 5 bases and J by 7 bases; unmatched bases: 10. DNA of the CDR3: TGTGCCAGCAGTCCATCCAAGGGGGCAAGGACCCAGTACTTC. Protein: CASSPSKGARTQYF.

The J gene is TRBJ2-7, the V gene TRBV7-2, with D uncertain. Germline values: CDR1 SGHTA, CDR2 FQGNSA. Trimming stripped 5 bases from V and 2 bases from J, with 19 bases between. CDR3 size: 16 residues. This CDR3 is CASSQRQNSITYEQYF. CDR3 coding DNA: TGTGCCAGCAGCCAGCGCCAGAATTCCATCACCTACGAGCAGTACTTC.

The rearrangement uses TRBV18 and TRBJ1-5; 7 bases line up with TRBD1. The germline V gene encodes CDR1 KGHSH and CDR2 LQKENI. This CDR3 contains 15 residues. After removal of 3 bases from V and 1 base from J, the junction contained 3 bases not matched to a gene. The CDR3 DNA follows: TGTGCCAGCTCACCGACAGGGTCGAGCAATCAGCCCCAGCATTTT. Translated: CASSPTGSSNQPQHF.

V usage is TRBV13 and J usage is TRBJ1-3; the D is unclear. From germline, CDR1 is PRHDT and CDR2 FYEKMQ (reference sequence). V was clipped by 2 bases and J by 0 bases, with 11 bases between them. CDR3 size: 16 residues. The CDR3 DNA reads TGTGCCAGCAGCTTAAACAGACTACTCTCTGGAAACACCATATATTTT. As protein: CASSLNRLLSGNTIYF.

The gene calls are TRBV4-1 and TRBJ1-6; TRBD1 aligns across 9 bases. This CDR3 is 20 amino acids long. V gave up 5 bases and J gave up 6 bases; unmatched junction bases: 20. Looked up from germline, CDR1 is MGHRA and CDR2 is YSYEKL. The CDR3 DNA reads TGCGCCAGCAGCTCCCCTTCCGGGACAGGGAGATATATTGGTAATTCACCCCTCCACTTT. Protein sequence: CASSSPSGTGRYIGNSPLHF.

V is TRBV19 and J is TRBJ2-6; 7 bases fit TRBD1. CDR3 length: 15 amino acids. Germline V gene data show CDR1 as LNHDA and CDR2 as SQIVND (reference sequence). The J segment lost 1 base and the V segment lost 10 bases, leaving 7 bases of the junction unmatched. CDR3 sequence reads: CATRQGASGANVLTF. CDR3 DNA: TGTGCCACTAGACAGGGAGCTTCTGGGGCCAACGTCCTGACTTTC.

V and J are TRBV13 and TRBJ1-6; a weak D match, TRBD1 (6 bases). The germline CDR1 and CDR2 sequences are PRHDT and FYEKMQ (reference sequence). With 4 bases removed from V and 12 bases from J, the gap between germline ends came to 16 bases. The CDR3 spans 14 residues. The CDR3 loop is CASSSWGTGQPLHF. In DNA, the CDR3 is TGTGCCAGCAGCTCCTGGGGTACGGGACAACCCCTCCACTTT.

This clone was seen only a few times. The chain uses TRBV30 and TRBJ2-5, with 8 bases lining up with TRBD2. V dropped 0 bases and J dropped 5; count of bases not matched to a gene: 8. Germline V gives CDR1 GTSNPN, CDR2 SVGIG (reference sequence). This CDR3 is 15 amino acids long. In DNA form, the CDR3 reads TGTGCCTGGAGTGTCGCGGGAGGAATAGGGGAGACCCAGTACTTC. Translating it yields CAWSVAGGIGETQYF.

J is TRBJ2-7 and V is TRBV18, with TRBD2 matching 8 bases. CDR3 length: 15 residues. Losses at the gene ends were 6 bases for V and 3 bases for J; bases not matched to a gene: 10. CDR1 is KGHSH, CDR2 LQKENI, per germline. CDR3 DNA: TGTGCCAGCTCTCCTCAGGCCGGGGGGGACTACGAGCAGTACTTC. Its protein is CASSPQAGGDYEQYF.

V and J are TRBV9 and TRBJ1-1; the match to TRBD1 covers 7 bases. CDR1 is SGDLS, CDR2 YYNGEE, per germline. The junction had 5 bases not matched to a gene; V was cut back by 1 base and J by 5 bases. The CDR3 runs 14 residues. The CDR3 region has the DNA TGTGCCAGCAGCGTACTGGGACAGCCAACTGAAGCTTTCTTT. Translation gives CASSVLGQPTEAFF.

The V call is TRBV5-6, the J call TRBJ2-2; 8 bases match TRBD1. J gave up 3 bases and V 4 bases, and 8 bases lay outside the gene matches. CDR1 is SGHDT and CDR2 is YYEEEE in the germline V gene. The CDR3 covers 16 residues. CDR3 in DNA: TGTGCCAGCAGCCGACAGGGGACCGGATACACCGGGGAGCTGTTTTTT. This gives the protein CASSRQGTGYTGELFF.